This T cell receptor beta chain was found in a study of Ad26.COV2.S vaccination and SARS-CoV-2 variants. Study conclusions and caveats: Responses of T cells in total may have been underestimated by the TCR breadth and depth analyses. Those who received vaccine or placebo ended up with similar non-spike TCR breadth.

Comment on this clone: Its antigen is as yet unknown.

Some clones are missing from TCRdb's copy, which holds only in-frame ones; the method was immunoSEQ multiplex PCR. In the table there are about 410,000 clones, around 92% of which are singletons. Treatment here: around 19 received Ad26.COV2.S at low or high dose, single or two shots; several received placebo; per-sample allocation not given. Day 63 after the first vaccine or placebo injection was the time point for sampling. The V gene lost 8 bases and the J gene lost 5 bases, with 18 bases spanning the gap. Germline CDR1 reads MNHNY; CDR2 reads SVGAGI (reference sequence). CDR3 size: 15 residues. Source: peripheral blood, taken in a trial of Ad26.COV2.S vaccine versus placebo. V usage is TRBV6-6 and J usage is TRBJ1-4; the D is unclear. This TCR was recovered from a person aged 18-60 years who received the Ad26.COV2.S COVID-19 vaccine or a placebo. CDR3 sequence: CASRDPGPKNEKLFF. The CDR3, as DNA: TGTGCCAGCCGAGATCCGGGCCCCAAGAATGAAAAACTGTTTTTT.